This T cell receptor beta chain was recovered during a study of Tregs in tolerant kidney transplant recipients. Points from the study as a whole: Activated donor B cell expansion appeared to reveal the most relevant donor-specific TCRbeta repertoire. The small number of patients limits these findings pending further validation.

Data came from immunoSEQ multiplex PCR; TCRdb stores just in-frame clones and leaves some out. The sample carries 85,000 to 90,000 clones, roughly 92% recorded once. As for this clone: Its antigen is currently unknown.

Thawed PBMCs were FACS-sorted into unstimulated CD4+CD25+CD127- regulatory T cells, CD4+CD25- non-regulatory cells, CD4 and CD8 cells. Trimming removed 6 bases from V and 4 bases from J, with 20 bases in between. This CDR3 contains 16 residues. Germline lookup yields CDR1 SEHNR and CDR2 FQNEAQ (reference sequence). The sequencing input was CD8+ T cells from blood. The receptor was isolated from a human donor in good health. The gene calls are TRBV7-9 and TRBJ2-3, with a weak D call TRBD1 (6 bases). The CDR3 loop reads CASSSGQSIEADTQYF. The CDR3 DNA is TGTGCCAGCAGTTCCGGACAGTCCATTGAAGCAGATACGCAGTATTTT.